The 14 T cell receptor beta chains below were found in one sample sequenced in a study of cytomegalovirus exposure and HLA in healthy donors. Primers included in the PCR were 60 Vbeta and 13 Jbeta primers. Assay: immunoSEQ multiplex PCR; the TCRdb copy retains only in-frame clones and omits some. The sample has approximately 140,000 clones; 70% to 85% are singletons. Sequencing was performed on PBMCs. These receptors originate from a man aged 50-60 years in good health and CMV-seronegative.

In the case of this clone: At one of its ends the junction is not consistent with the germline gene, which may arise from a read error. CDR3 nucleotide sequence: TGTGCCAGCAGCTTGGAGCACTACGAACAGTACTTC. Amino acids: CASSLEHYEQYF. V gene TRBV5-4 combines with J gene TRBJ2-7; D is unclear. CDR3 length equals 12 residues. Germline V gives CDR1 SGHNT, CDR2 YYREEE (reference sequence).

CDR3 region: CASSPPGQAMHEQYF. For the CDR3, the DNA is TGCGCCAGCAGCCCCCCGGGACAGGCGATGCACGAGCAGTACTTC. The V call is TRBV4-1, the J call TRBJ2-7; 8 bases align to TRBD1. V shed 4 bases and J 5 bases; nucleotides not matched to a gene: 10. The CDR3 extends over 15 amino acids. CDR1 is MGHRA and CDR2 is YSYEKL in the germline V gene.

V usage is TRBV7-6 and J usage is TRBJ1-1; D uncertain. CDR1 and CDR2 from the germline V gene are SGHVS and FNYEAQ. V was pared by 5 bases and J by 1 base, with 11 bases between. The CDR3 covers 14 residues. CDR3 DNA: TGTGCCAGCAGCCTCGGAGGGCAGAACACTGAAGCTTTCTTT. Translation gives CASSLGGQNTEAFF.

This clone was detected only a few times. The chain uses TRBV5-6 and TRBJ1-1, with 7 bases lining up with TRBD1. Germline V lookup: CDR1 SGHDT, CDR2 YYEEEE. The CDR3 spans 14 residues. The trim removed 3 bases at V and 3 bases at J, leaving 5 bases unmatched. The CDR3 spells CASSSGTGDTEAFF. Here the CDR3 DNA reads TGTGCCAGCAGCTCGGGTACAGGGGACACTGAAGCTTTCTTT.

The chain joins TRBV2 to TRBJ2-5; no reliable D call. Trimming removed 4 bases at V and 2 bases at J, with 11 bases between. The length of the CDR3 is 14 residues. Germline V gives CDR1 SNHLY, CDR2 FYNNEI. CDR3 sequence reads: CASSVGLIQETQYF. As DNA, the CDR3 is TGTGCCAGCAGTGTCGGGTTAATTCAAGAGACCCAGTACTTC.

V is TRBV9 and J is TRBJ1-4, with a tentative D call TRBD1 (5 bases). Trimming removed 6 bases at V and 0 bases at J, with 15 bases between. The germline CDR1 and CDR2 sequences are SGDLS and YYNGEE. CDR3 length: 16 residues. The CDR3 reads CASTLTELTTNEKLFF. CDR3 sequence (DNA): TGTGCCAGCACCCTGACAGAGCTTACAACTAATGAAAAACTGTTTTTT.

V is TRBV5-1 and J is TRBJ2-3; D unclear. V gave up 4 bases and J gave up 2 bases, with 11 bases separating them. The CDR3 contains 14 residues. In germline, CDR1 is SGHRS, CDR2 YFSETQ. The CDR3 here is CASSTPEPTDTQYF. The CDR3, as DNA: TGCGCCAGCAGCACCCCGGAGCCCACAGATACGCAGTATTTT.

The V and J genes are TRBV7-9 and TRBJ2-2; possible D gene TRBD2, 6 bases. V lost 3 bases and J 5 bases, leaving 19 bases between the germline ends. Germline V gives CDR1 SEHNR, CDR2 FQNEAQ (reference sequence). The CDR3 is made up of 17 amino acids. CDR3 nucleotide sequence: TGTGCCAGCAGCTTGGCCCGCGCCCTTGGGGGGACCGGGGAGCTGTTTTTT. Translation gives CASSLARALGGTGELFF.

This clone was recorded once. The V and J genes are TRBV27 and TRBJ2-3; D is possibly TRBD2 (8 bases). Germline CDR1 reads MNHEY; CDR2 reads SMNVEV (reference sequence). This CDR3 comprises 17 residues. Trimming removed 5 bases at V and 0 bases at J, with 18 bases between. The CDR3 nucleotides are TGTGCCAGCAGTCGCAGGGGGGCGGGGGGCAGCACAGATACGCAGTATTTT. Translated, it gives CASSRRGAGGSTDTQYF.

This chain connects TRBV27 to TRBJ1-2; 7 nucleotides align to TRBD1. This CDR3 contains 14 residues. Per the germline V gene, CDR1 is MNHEY and CDR2 is SMNVEV (reference sequence). V was clipped by 3 bases and J by 8 bases; unmatched bases: 9. The CDR3 region is CASSFGPTGLGYTF. The DNA of the CDR3 is TGTGCCAGCAGTTTTGGGCCGACAGGGCTCGGCTACACCTTC.

This chain uses TRBV19 with TRBJ1-3; unclear D gene. The germline V gene has CDR1 LNHDA and CDR2 SQIVND (reference sequence). The CDR3 is 15 residues long. V lost 5 bases and J lost 0, with 11 bases in between. CDR3 region: CASSPSHFSGNTIYF. CDR3 bases: TGTGCCAGTAGTCCGTCACATTTCTCTGGAAACACCATATATTTT.

The gene calls are TRBV4-2 and TRBJ2-7, with 8 nucleotides matching TRBD1. Trimming cost V 8 bases and J 6 bases; bases outside gene matches: 12. Germline V gene lookup returns CDR1 LGHNA and CDR2 YNFKEQ. The CDR3 has 14 amino acids. DNA for the CDR3: TGTGCCAGCGCGTTGGGGCAGGGGGCTCGCGAGCAGTACTTC. Translation gives CASALGQGAREQYF.

The rearrangement uses TRBV6-1 and TRBJ2-7; 9 nucleotides line up with TRBD2. Germline V lookup: CDR1 MNHNS, CDR2 SASEGT. V lost 4 bases, J lost 2 bases, and 6 bases stayed unmatched. There are 15 residues in the CDR3. In DNA form, the CDR3 reads TGTGCCAGCAGTGCTTTGGCGGGGGGGCCCTACGAGCAGTACTTC. It translates to CASSALAGGPYEQYF.

The V and J genes are TRBV11-2 and TRBJ1-1; tentative D call: TRBD1 (6 bases). Germline V gene sequence: CDR1 SGHAT, CDR2 FQNNGV. V lost 5 bases and J 2 bases, leaving 15 bases between the germline ends. The CDR3 extends over 15 amino acids. CDR3 residues: CASSPTAGVNTEAFF. CDR3 DNA sequence: TGTGCCAGCAGCCCCACAGCAGGGGTAAACACTGAAGCTTTCTTT.